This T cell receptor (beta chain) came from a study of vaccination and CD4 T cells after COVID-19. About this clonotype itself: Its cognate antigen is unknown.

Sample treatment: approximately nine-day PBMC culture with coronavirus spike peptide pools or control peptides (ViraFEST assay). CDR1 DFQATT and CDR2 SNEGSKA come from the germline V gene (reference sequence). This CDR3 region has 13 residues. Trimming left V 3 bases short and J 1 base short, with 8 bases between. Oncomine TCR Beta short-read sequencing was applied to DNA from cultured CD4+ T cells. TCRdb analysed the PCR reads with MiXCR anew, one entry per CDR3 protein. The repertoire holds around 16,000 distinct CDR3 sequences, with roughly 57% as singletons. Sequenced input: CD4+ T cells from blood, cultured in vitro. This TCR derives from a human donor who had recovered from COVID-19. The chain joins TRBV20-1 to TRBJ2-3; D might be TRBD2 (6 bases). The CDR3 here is CSASTGGTDTQYF. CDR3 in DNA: TGCAGTGCTAGTACGGGGGGCACAGATACGCAGTATTTT.